Here is one T cell receptor (beta chain) with its context. Its cognate antigen has yet to be identified. Base qualities are not recorded, but no much larger clone differs from it by a single base. This specimen belongs to a study of blood T cell repertoires in COVID-19 (dated by TCRdb to 2020 to 2021). About the full investigation: The collaborator samples originated in the United States, Italy and Spain and spanned the acute and convalescent phases of COVID-19. The prospective study material was composed of cDNA or gDNA derived from T cells, B-cell-depleted T cells, or PBMCs. The dataset comprised deeply sampled blood TCRbeta repertoires from subjects exposed to, actively infected with, or recovered from COVID-19. The repertoires were released in a freely available public database intended as a resource for research on the immune response to SARS-CoV-2. Samples came from the ongoing ImmuneRACE study (first 160 participants) plus 1,254 subjects from 6 global collaborators. Sample metadata almost always included a de-identified subject ID, COVID-19 status, age in years and sex. Where available, HLA class I and class II types were obtained from metadata supplied by the sample provider rather than from assay-based typing.

One collaborating source in Seattle enrolled patients while the patients were actively infected and followed the patients over time throughout the course of disease. Whole blood was collected in K2EDTA tubes by collaborating institutions according to the institutions' own protocols. For TCRbeta analysis, collaborators shipped samples as frozen whole blood, isolated PBMCs, or DNA extracted from either of those sample types. TCRbeta CDR3 regions were amplified from genomic DNA by means of the immunoSEQ Assay, a bias-controlled multiplex PCR. The original methods were these. Nucleated cell counts per sample were estimated from amplification of reference gene primers within the assay. Sequence reads were collapsed and filtered to measure the absolute abundance of every unique TCRbeta CDR3 rearrangement. For each sample, productive Simpson clonality was calculated as the square root of Simpson's diversity index across productive rearrangements. TCRdb carries this immuneACCESS record with in-frame sequences only. Its versions omit some clonotypes, under half of them owing to an unresolved V gene in the studies checked, with the rest unexplained. The V and J calls and the clone size are those of that table, but D and trimming were determined from the DNA. This sample is represented by around 300,000 clones; more than 85% of them were singletons. Around 2.2% of the sample belongs to the ten largest clones.

Overall study results and their limits: How much clinical and demographic metadata was included differed by source and by participant, and the metadata was provided uncurated.

The CDR3 measures 13 amino acids from cysteine to phenylalanine. Only CDR3 DNA is held: 39 bases, read in frame from base 1. CDR1 SGHRS and CDR2 YFSETQ were looked up in the germline V gene. Trimming at the junction amounts to 0 bases on V and 11 bases on J, and the germline ends lie 14 bases apart. The sequence came from a woman aged 25 to 45 with COVID-19, enrolled during active disease. Rearrangement joined TRBV5-1 to TRBJ1-1; the best D guess is TRBD1, with 6 bases matching. Sample: peripheral blood. The DNA reads as follows: TGCGCCAGCAGCTTGGCCCGAGGGGGAGAGGCTTTCTTT. Its translation reads: CASSLARGGEAFF.